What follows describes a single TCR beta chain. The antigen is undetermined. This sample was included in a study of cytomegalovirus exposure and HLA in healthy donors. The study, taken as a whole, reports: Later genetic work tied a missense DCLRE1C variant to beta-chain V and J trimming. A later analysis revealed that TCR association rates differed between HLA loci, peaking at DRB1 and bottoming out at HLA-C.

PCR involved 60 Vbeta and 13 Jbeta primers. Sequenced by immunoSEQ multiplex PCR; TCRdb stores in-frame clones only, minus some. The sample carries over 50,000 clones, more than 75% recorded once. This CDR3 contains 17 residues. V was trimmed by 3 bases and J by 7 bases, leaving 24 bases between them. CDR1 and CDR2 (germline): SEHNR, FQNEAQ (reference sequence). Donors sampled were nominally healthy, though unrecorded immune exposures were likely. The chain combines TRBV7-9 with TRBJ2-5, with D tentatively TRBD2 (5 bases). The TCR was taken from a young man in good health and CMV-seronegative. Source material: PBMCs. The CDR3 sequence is CASSFIGEGPARTTQYF. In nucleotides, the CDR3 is TGTGCCAGCAGCTTTATCGGGGAAGGCCCGGCACGGACGACCCAGTACTTC.